The rows below give T cell receptor beta chains drawn from one sample of a study of blood T cell repertoires in COVID-19. Produced via immunoSEQ multiplex PCR; TCRdb's table is partial and in-frame only. The sample yields more than 60,000 clones, around 90% seen once. Sequenced sample: peripheral blood. The receptors come from a human donor in a cohort sampled during active COVID-19. The CDR3 runs from the conserved cysteine through the conserved F or W. The D gene is left open where the match is weak. A clone size is listed for some rows: how often the clone was seen (once, few, many), or a class if it is expanded.

D	V	size	J	DNA	CDR3
.	TRBV6-1	.	TRBJ2-3	TGTGCCAGCAGTGAATTGGGGGGTCTAGGTACGCAGTATTTT	CASSELGGLGTQYF
.	TRBV12-3/TRBV12-4	.	TRBJ1-5	TGTGCCAGCAGTTTAGAGGGAGGTCAGCCCCAGCATTTT	CASSLEGGQPQHF
.	TRBV18	.	TRBJ1-6	TGTGCCAGCTCACCATTCCCAGGGCAGGATTCACCCCTCCACTTT	CASSPFPGQDSPLHF
TRBD1	TRBV7-2	.	TRBJ2-7	TGTGCCAGCAGCCCAAACAGGGGAGTGGAGTACTTC	CASSPNRGVEYF
TRBD1	TRBV4-1	.	TRBJ1-1	TGCGCCAGCAGCCAGGCAGGGGGGAACACTGAAGCTTTCTTT	CASSQAGGNTEAFF
.	TRBV20-1	few	TRBJ2-2	TGCAGTGCTAGTCACAAGAACACCGGGGAGCTGTTTTTT	CSASHKNTGELFF
.	TRBV5-4	.	TRBJ1-2	TGTGCCAGCAGCTTGGGGCGGGGGGGCCCTAACTATGGCTACACCTTC	CASSLGRGGPNYGYTF
.	TRBV20-1	.	TRBJ2-5	TGCAGTGCTGAGGACAGAGAGACCCAGTACTTC	CSAEDRETQYF
TRBD1	TRBV19	.	TRBJ2-1	TGTGCCAGTAGTCCCAGGACAGGGGTCTACAATGAGCAGTTCTTC	CASSPRTGVYNEQFF
.	TRBV19	.	TRBJ2-6	TGTGCCAGTAGTATCACGGGGACTGAAGTCTCTGGGGCCAACGTCCTGACTTTC	CASSITGTEVSGANVLTF
.	TRBV2	few	TRBJ2-5	TGTGCCAGCAGCTACCAAGACAGCTCGCGAGAGACCCAGTACTTC	CASSYQDSSRETQYF
TRBD2	TRBV7-9	few	TRBJ2-7	TGTGCCAGCAGCTTAGACGGGGGGGACGAGCAGTACTTC	CASSLDGGDEQYF
.	TRBV21-1	.	TRBJ2-7	TGTGCCAGCAGCAAAGCGCGCAGGCCGACTAGCGGGGGGCCAAACTACGAGCAGTACTTC	CASSKARRPTSGGPNYEQYF
TRBD1	TRBV18	.	TRBJ1-2	TGTGCCAGCTCACCAATTATGACAGGGGATGGCTACACCTTC	CASSPIMTGDGYTF
TRBD2	TRBV27	.	TRBJ2-5	TGTGCCAGCAGTTTAGGCGGGGGGGGGCAAGAGACCCAGTACTTC	CASSLGGGGQETQYF
.	TRBV9	.	TRBJ2-2	TGTGCCAGCAGCCCTTACTTTACCGGGGAGCTGTTTTTT	CASSPYFTGELFF
.	TRBV19	.	TRBJ2-7	TGTGCCAGTAGTCTTGATTTCGGCGAGCAGTACTTC	CASSLDFGEQYF
TRBD2	TRBV19	.	TRBJ2-1	TGTGCCAGTAGTATACTTTCGGGGGGTAATGAGCAGTTCTTC	CASSILSGGNEQFF
.	TRBV7-2	once	TRBJ2-7	TGTGCCAGCAGCTCCCTATTTGCGCAGTACTTC	CASSSLFAQYF
.	TRBV18	.	TRBJ2-3	TGTGCCAGCTCACCAGGATTCGGGGGGCACGGAGATACGCAGTATTTT	CASSPGFGGHGDTQYF
.	TRBV19	.	TRBJ1-1	TGTGCCAGTAGTATGGTCAACTATGACGCTGAAGCTTTCTTT	CASSMVNYDAEAFF
TRBD1	TRBV19	.	TRBJ1-5	TGTGCCAGTAGTATCCGGGACAGGGGGCGCGGTACTGACCGTAGCAATCAGCCCCAGCATTTT	CASSIRDRGRGTDRSNQPQHF
.	TRBV4-2	.	TRBJ2-1	TGTGCCAGCAGCCAAGGGGGGACCTGGACAGACCACAATGAGCAGTTCTTC	CASSQGGTWTDHNEQFF
TRBD1	TRBV6-2/TRBV6-3	once	TRBJ2-3	TGTGCCAGCAGTTACTCGGGACAGGGTGTTACAGATACGCAGTATTTT	CASSYSGQGVTDTQYF
TRBD2	TRBV5-1	few	TRBJ2-2	TGCGCCAGCAGCCCCCCAGGGGCGGGGGGGAGACCCGGGGAGCTGTTTTTT	CASSPPGAGGRPGELFF
.	TRBV5-4	.	TRBJ2-1	TGTGCCAGCAGCTTCGACACGTACAATGAGCAGTTCTTC	CASSFDTYNEQFF
TRBD2	TRBV11-1	once	TRBJ2-3	TGTGCCAGCAGCAAAATTCTAGCGGGGGACACAGATACGCAGTATTTT	CASSKILAGDTDTQYF
.	TRBV6-5	.	TRBJ1-1	TGTGCCAGCAGTCAACAGGTTGCAGGCACTGAAGCTTTCTTT	CASSQQVAGTEAFF
TRBD2	TRBV3-1/TRBV3-2	.	TRBJ2-6	TGTGCCAGCAGCCAAAGTGCGGGGGGGCCCAACGTCCTGACTTTC	CASSQSAGGPNVLTF
.	TRBV9	.	TRBJ2-4	TGTGCCAGCAGCGTAGACGAGCAAAACATTCAGTACTTC	CASSVDEQNIQYF
TRBD1	TRBV27	.	TRBJ2-6	TGTGCCAGCAGTCCAAGGACAGGGAACTCTGGGGCCAACGTCCTGACTTTC	CASSPRTGNSGANVLTF
TRBD2	TRBV6-2/TRBV6-3	.	TRBJ2-5	TGTGCCAGCAGTTACGACCTAGCGGTGGGGGAGACCCAGTACTTC	CASSYDLAVGETQYF
.	TRBV29-1	.	TRBJ1-4	TGCAGCGTTGTTAGGGAGGGGGAAAAACTGTTTTTT	CSVVREGEKLFF
TRBD1	TRBV18	.	TRBJ1-4	TGTGCCAGCTCACCCGCTCCTACAGGGGTGACTAATGAAAAACTGTTTTTT	CASSPAPTGVTNEKLFF
.	TRBV2	once	TRBJ2-3	TGTGCCAGCAGTGGGGCAGGGCGCACAGATACGCAGTATTTT	CASSGAGRTDTQYF
TRBD1	TRBV2	.	TRBJ1-1	TGTGCCAGCAGTGAACTATTACCCCCCTCCCAACAGGGGGCGGAGGAAGCTTTCTTT	CASSELLPPSQQGAEEAFF
TRBD1	TRBV10-3	.	TRBJ1-1	TGTGCCATCAGTGGCCCCGGACAGGGTAAGGCTGAAGCTTTCTTT	CAISGPGQGKAEAFF
.	TRBV5-1	.	TRBJ2-7	TGCGCCAGCGTCCCGGACAGAGGAGGTAACGAGCAGTACTTC	CASVPDRGGNEQYF
TRBD1	TRBV9	.	TRBJ2-1	TGTGCCAGCAGCGTAGATGGGGACAGGGGTGCTGAGCAGTTCTTC	CASSVDGDRGAEQFF